What follows are 20 T cell receptor beta chains derived from one specimen sequenced in a study of cytomegalovirus exposure and HLA in healthy donors (TCRdb year 2017). Libraries came from the immunoSEQ multiplex PCR assay. For the multiplex PCR, a mixture combining 60 forward primers for TCR Vbeta segments and 13 reverse primers for TCR Jbeta segments was used. This immuneACCESS table, as held by TCRdb, lists in-frame sequences with V and J called but not all clones. Of the missing ones, under half trace to an unresolved V gene in checked studies; the others have no known cause. The sample contains roughly 150,000 clones, 80% to 85% of them found a single time. About 3.8% of the sample is in the top ten clones. The source material was PBMCs. These TCRs come from a man aged 50-60 years in good health and CMV-seropositive.

The chain recombines TRBV5-4 with TRBJ2-4; 7 bases are shared with TRBD1. The length of the CDR3 is 15 residues. The germline gives CDR1 SGHNT, CDR2 YYREEE (reference sequence). J lost 1 base, V lost 5 bases, and 6 bases had no gene match. Written as DNA, the CDR3 is TGTGCCAGCAGTGAAATACAGGGGGCCAAAAACATTCAGTACTTC. It encodes CASSEIQGAKNIQYF. Using reference TRBV5-4 and TRBJ2-4 for the parts outside the CDR3, the full variable domain is ETGVTQSPTHLIKTRGQQVTLRCSSQSGHNTVSWYQQALGQGPQFIFQYYREEENGRGNFPPRFSGLQFPNYSSELNVNALELDDSALYLCASSEIQGAKNIQYFGAGTRLSVL.

The CDR3 coding sequence is TGTGCCAGCAGCTCTGGTACTACGGACAGGGCCGGGGAGCTGTTTTTT. As protein: CASSSGTTDRAGELFF. The chain links TRBV13 to TRBJ2-2; 8 positions agree with TRBD1. Germline lookup yields CDR1 PRHDT and CDR2 FYEKMQ (reference sequence). The V and J ends lost 4 bases and 6 bases, in that order; junction bases with no gene match: 10. The CDR3 totals 16 residues.

CDR3 sequence reads: CASSLTGTGGTYEQYF. Written as DNA, the CDR3 is TGTGCCAGCAGCTTAACCGGGACAGGGGGTACCTACGAGCAGTACTTC. The V and J genes are TRBV7-2 and TRBJ2-7; TRBD1 matches at 11 bases. Unmatched junction bases numbered 5, after V lost 2 bases and J lost 2 bases. There are 16 residues in the CDR3. Germline CDR1 is SGHTA and CDR2 is FQGNSA.

This clone was observed a few times. V gene TRBV9 combines with J gene TRBJ1-1, with D perhaps TRBD1 (6 bases). V was trimmed by 1 base and J by 7 bases, leaving 8 bases between them. The CDR3 runs 12 residues. Germline V lookup: CDR1 SGDLS, CDR2 YYNGEE. In nucleotides, the CDR3 is TGTGCCAGCAGCGTATCGGACAGTGAAGCTTTCTTT. Amino acids: CASSVSDSEAFF.

The chain uses TRBV30 and TRBJ1-5, with a tentative D call TRBD1 (6 bases). Trimming removed 8 bases from V and 10 bases from J, with 18 bases in between. The CDR3 consists of 12 residues. Germline-derived CDR1 and CDR2 are GTSNPN and SVGIG (reference sequence). The CDR3 spells CAGGRDMGPQHF. The CDR3 nucleotides read TGTGCCGGAGGACGGGACATGGGACCCCAGCATTTT.

The chain joins TRBV30 to TRBJ1-1; D is possibly TRBD1 (6 bases). Germline CDR1 reads GTSNPN; CDR2 reads SVGIG (reference sequence). The V end was cut by 4 bases, the J end by 5 bases, with 20 bases between. This CDR3 is built from 15 residues. CDR3 in DNA: TGTGCCTGGACCCCCATCGCAGGGGCCGGGACTGAAGCTTTCTTT. Residues: CAWTPIAGAGTEAFF. Looking up the rest from reference TRBV30 and TRBJ1-1 gives the full variable domain: SQTIHQWPATLVQPVGSPLSLECTVEGTSNPNLYWYRQAAGRGLQLLFYSVGIGQISSEVPQNLSASRPQDRQFILSSKKLLLSDSGFYLCAWTPIAGAGTEAFFGQGTRLTVV.

This clone was found once. The J gene is TRBJ2-2, the V gene TRBV19, with 8 bases fitting TRBD1. This CDR3 spans 15 amino acids. The germline V gene encodes CDR1 LNHDA and CDR2 SQIVND (reference sequence). With V trimmed by 6 bases and J by 3 bases, 6 bases remained unmatched. CDR3 DNA: TGTGCCAGTAGCCTCCCAGGGGGCGACACCGGGGAGCTGTTTTTT. This gives the protein CASSLPGGDTGELFF.

Points on this clone: Within the sample, other DNA sequences also encode this same CDR3. CDR3 in amino acids: CASSLIGTGDTEAFF. Written as DNA, the CDR3 is TGTGCCAGCAGCTTAATCGGGACAGGGGACACTGAAGCTTTCTTT. The chain employs TRBV7-3 and TRBJ1-1, with 10 bases lining up with TRBD1. V shed 1 base, J shed 3 bases, and the junction held 2 bases outside the gene matches. The CDR3 has 15 residues. Germline-derived CDR1 and CDR2 are SGHTA and FQGTGA. Variable domain in full (rest from reference TRBV7-3 and TRBJ1-1): GAGVSQTPSNKVTEKGKYVELRCDPISGHTALYWYRQSLGQGPEFLIYFQGTGAADDSGLPNDRFFAVRPEGSVSTLKIQRTERGDSAVYLCASSLIGTGDTEAFFGQGTRLTVV.

This chain connects TRBV29-1 to TRBJ1-5, with 10 bases matching TRBD1. CDR3 length equals 13 residues. In germline, CDR1 is SQVTM, CDR2 ANQGSEA. V shed 6 bases and J 4 bases; nucleotides not matched to a gene: 3. The CDR3 nucleotides are TGCAGCGTCGGGACAGGGGATAATCAGCCCCAGCATTTT. Translated, it gives CSVGTGDNQPQHF.

This chain uses TRBV5-1 with TRBJ2-1; 7 bases line up with TRBD2. The CDR3 is 13 amino acids. In germline, CDR1 is SGHRS, CDR2 YFSETQ. Trimming removed 3 bases from V and 8 bases from J; junction bases left unmatched: 5. The CDR3 bases are TGCGCCAGCAGCTCGGGGGGTGCACATGAGCAGTTCTTC. Translated: CASSSGGAHEQFF.

This clone was observed a handful of times. The rearrangement links TRBV28 to TRBJ1-6; tentatively, D is TRBD1 (6 bases). Trimming took 6 bases from V and 7 from J, leaving 16 bases between them. CDR3 length equals 15 residues. The germline gives CDR1 MDHEN, CDR2 SYDVKM. The CDR3 bases are TGTGCCAGCAGCCCTCCCGGGACACCGAATTCACCCCTCCACTTT. Amino acids: CASSPPGTPNSPLHF.

This sequence joins TRBV4-2 and TRBJ2-5; TRBD2 is a possible D gene (6 bases). The CDR3 loop spans 14 amino acids. Germline V gene lookup returns CDR1 LGHNA and CDR2 YNFKEQ. V lost 4 bases and J 6 bases, leaving 15 bases between the germline ends. The CDR3, as DNA: TGTGCCAGCAGCCTACTGGGAGGCGGGCAGACCCAGTACTTC. Its translation: CASSLLGGGQTQYF.

The V call is TRBV5-4, the J call TRBJ2-3, with a possible D match to TRBD1 (6 bases). V shed 5 bases and J shed 2 bases, with 12 bases lying between them. This CDR3 is 14 amino acids long. Germline assignment: CDR1 SGHNT and CDR2 YYREEE (reference sequence). The CDR3 sequence is CASRGGQYTDTQYF. In DNA, the CDR3 is TGTGCCAGCAGAGGGGGACAATACACAGATACGCAGTATTTT.

The chain joins TRBV27 to TRBJ1-5; 9 positions agree with TRBD1. The CDR3 length is 14 residues. Trimming took 6 bases from V and 7 from J; bases not matched to a gene: 7. CDR1 MNHEY and CDR2 SMNVEV come from the germline V gene (reference sequence). CDR3 protein: CASSKQGAWQPQHF. CDR3 nucleotides: TGTGCCAGCAGCAAACAGGGGGCTTGGCAGCCCCAGCATTTT.

The V and J genes are TRBV5-6 and TRBJ2-5; D is unclear. From germline, CDR1 is SGHDT and CDR2 YYEEEE. Trimming shortened V by 2 bases and J by 1 base, and 6 bases separated the two germline ends. The CDR3 consists of 13 residues. CDR3 protein: CASSLDTQETQYF. In DNA form, the CDR3 reads TGTGCCAGCAGCTTAGACACCCAAGAGACCCAGTACTTC.

This chain connects TRBV6-1 to TRBJ2-2; tentative D call: TRBD2 (6 bases). V was trimmed by 0 bases and J by 4 bases, leaving 12 bases between them. The CDR3 consists of 16 residues. Germline CDR1 and CDR2: MNHNS and SASEGT. The CDR3 here is CASSEAGGVGTGELFF. The CDR3 DNA is TGTGCCAGCAGTGAAGCAGGCGGGGTAGGCACCGGGGAGCTGTTTTTT.

The J gene is TRBJ2-5, the V gene TRBV4-1; the D gene is possibly TRBD1 (6 bases). V was cut by 2 bases and J by 3 bases, with 16 bases left in between. The CDR3 spans 16 residues. The V gene's germline CDR1 is MGHRA and CDR2 YSYEKL. DNA for the CDR3: TGCGCCAGCAGCCAATGGACAGATACGGAAAAAGAGACCCAGTACTTC. It yields the protein CASSQWTDTEKETQYF.

V is TRBV14 and J is TRBJ2-7; tentative D call: TRBD2 (5 bases). The germline V gene has CDR1 SGHDN and CDR2 FVKESK. Trimming pared 4 bases from V and 3 bases from J, leaving 10 bases between. This CDR3 is built from 13 residues. The CDR3 loop reads CASSLWAGYEQYF. The CDR3, as DNA: TGTGCCAGCAGCCTTTGGGCGGGCTACGAGCAGTACTTC.

The V gene is TRBV19, the J gene TRBJ1-5, with 10 bases aligning to TRBD1. This CDR3 has 14 amino acids. Germline CDR1 LNHDA, CDR2 SQIVND (reference sequence). V was clipped by 7 bases and J by 7 bases; unmatched bases: 7. Here the CDR3 reads CASNRDRGFQPQHF. DNA of the CDR3: TGTGCCAGTAATCGGGACAGGGGATTCCAGCCCCAGCATTTT. Full variable domain (rest looked up from reference TRBV19 and TRBJ1-5): DGGITQSPKYLFRKEGQNVTLSCEQNLNHDAMYWYRQDPGQGLRLIYYSQIVNDFQKGDIAEGYSVSREKKESFPLTVTSAQKNPTAFYLCASNRDRGFQPQHFGDGTRLSIL.

V usage is TRBV5-6 and J usage is TRBJ1-1; weak D call: TRBD1 (6 bases). The CDR3 runs to 14 residues. With 6 bases removed from V and 3 bases from J, the gap between germline ends came to 15 bases. CDR1 and CDR2 from the germline V gene are SGHDT and YYEEEE. The DNA of the CDR3 is TGTGCCAGCACCTCTGGGGCAGGGGACACTGAAGCTTTCTTT. Translating gives CASTSGAGDTEAFF. The variable domain in full, with the rest retrieved from reference TRBV5-6 and TRBJ1-1, is DAGVTQSPTHLIKTRGQQVTLRCSPKSGHDTVSWYQQALGQGPQFIFQYYEEEERQRGNFPDRFSGHQFPNYSSELNVNALLLGDSALYLCASTSGAGDTEAFFGQGTRLTVV.